Below, 31 T cell receptor beta chains from the same sample are listed, as sequenced in a study of beta chain features in type 1 diabetes. The isolated RNA, all of it, was reverse transcribed, so expressed TCRB transcripts were what got sequenced. The protocol was immunoSEQ multiplex PCR, while the TCRdb copy is restricted to in-frame clones and leaves out a portion. The repertoire has about 360,000 clones, 10% to 15% of them found once; the top ten carry 0.017%. The sequenced sample was naive CD4+ T cells from blood. All receptors come from a man aged 18-30 years in good health.

This clone was detected only a few times. Other DNA sequences in the same sample also yield this CDR3. The chain uses TRBV18 and TRBJ1-1; D is undetermined. V was pared by 4 bases and J by 1 base, with 7 bases between. This CDR3 is built from 13 residues. Germline values: CDR1 KGHSH, CDR2 LQKENI. Written as DNA, the CDR3 is TGTGCCAGCTCACAAGGAGAGAACACTGAAGCTTTCTTT. This encodes CASSQGENTEAFF.

This clone showed up just once. This sequence joins TRBV4-3 and TRBJ2-1; 8 bases match TRBD2. Trimming removed 4 bases from V and 2 bases from J; junction bases left unmatched: 7. Germline CDR1 and CDR2: LGHNA and YSLEER. There are 16 residues in the CDR3. CDR3 coding DNA: TGCGCCAGCAGCCCGTTTCCGGGGGGGCCCTACAATGAGCAGTTCTTC. Translation: CASSPFPGGPYNEQFF.

This clone was observed a few times. This chain joins TRBV28 and TRBJ2-7; 11 bases match TRBD1. Unmatched junction bases numbered 5, after V lost 3 bases and J lost 7 bases. Germline loops: CDR1 MDHEN, CDR2 SYDVKM. The CDR3 contains 14 residues. This CDR3 reads CASSLGQGGGEQYF. The DNA of the CDR3 is TGTGCCAGCAGTTTGGGACAGGGGGGTGGGGAGCAGTACTTC.

This chain uses TRBV27 with TRBJ2-3; D is undetermined. The CDR3 contains 14 residues. V was pared by 4 bases and J by 3 bases, with 11 bases between. In germline, CDR1 is MNHEY, CDR2 SMNVEV (reference sequence). In DNA, the CDR3 is TGTGCCAGCAGTTCTCCGACTTGGACAGATACGCAGTATTTT. Its protein is CASSSPTWTDTQYF.

This clone was observed a few times. Here the CDR3 reads CASSPDRGRINTF. The CDR3 DNA reads TGTGCCAGCAGCCCCGACAGGGGGCGAATCAACACCTTC. The V gene is TRBV5-4, the J gene TRBJ1-2, with 10 bases lining up with TRBD1. The CDR3 has 13 amino acids. Germline V gene lookup returns CDR1 SGHNT and CDR2 YYREEE (reference sequence). Losses at the gene ends were 4 bases for V and 12 bases for J; bases not matched to a gene: 9.

This clone was observed a few times. This chain uses TRBV7-9 with TRBJ1-5; 7 positions match TRBD1. This CDR3 is 15 amino acids long. Unmatched junction bases numbered 5, after V lost 5 bases and J lost 1 base. Germline V gene data show CDR1 as SEHNR and CDR2 as FQNEAQ (reference sequence). CDR3 nucleotides: TGTGCCAGCAGCGGGGGACAGTGGAGCAATCAGCCCCAGCATTTT. Protein product: CASSGGQWSNQPQHF.

This clone occurred a few times. This chain connects TRBV28 to TRBJ2-4; 10 bases fit TRBD1. The J segment lost 1 base and the V segment lost 5 bases, leaving 8 bases of the junction unmatched. The CDR3 covers 17 residues. Germline V gene sequence: CDR1 MDHEN, CDR2 SYDVKM. The CDR3: CASSPGTGAVAKNIQYF. CDR3 DNA sequence: TGTGCCAGCAGTCCCGGGACAGGGGCCGTGGCCAAAAACATTCAGTACTTC.

The genes are TRBV7-2 and TRBJ2-7; TRBD2 agrees at 10 bases. The CDR3 has 16 residues. CDR1 and CDR2 from the germline V gene are SGHTA and FQGNSA. With V trimmed by 5 bases and J by 4 bases, 11 bases remained unmatched. The CDR3 is CASSQRSGGAFYEQYF. In nucleotides, the CDR3 is TGTGCCAGCAGCCAAAGAAGCGGGGGGGCCTTTTACGAGCAGTACTTC.

J is TRBJ2-7 and V is TRBV28, with TRBD2 matching 11 bases. The J segment lost 3 bases and the V segment lost 4 bases, leaving 2 bases of the junction unmatched. The CDR3 runs to 14 residues. Germline V gives CDR1 MDHEN, CDR2 SYDVKM. The CDR3 nucleotides are TGTGCCAGCAGTTCCGGGACTAGCGGCTACGAGCAGTACTTC. This translates into CASSSGTSGYEQYF.

The chain uses TRBV7-2 and TRBJ2-3; 7 nucleotides agree with TRBD2. V lost 0 bases to trimming and J lost 0 bases; unmatched junction nucleotides: 0. From germline, CDR1 is SGHTA and CDR2 FQGNSA. The CDR3 contains 15 residues. CDR3 sequence reads: CASSLAGGSTDTQYF. CDR3 bases: TGTGCCAGCAGCTTAGCGGGGGGGAGCACAGATACGCAGTATTTT.

There are a few counts of this clone. CDR3 bases: TGCGCCAGCAGCCCCTGGACAATGAACACTGAAGCTTTCTTT. Its translation: CASSPWTMNTEAFF. The chain links TRBV5-1 to TRBJ1-1; D may be TRBD1 (5 bases). Germline CDR1 reads SGHRS; CDR2 reads YFSETQ. The CDR3 loop spans 14 amino acids. V was cut by 4 bases and J by 0 bases, with 10 bases left in between.

This clone was observed a handful of times. The chain has TRBV28 and TRBJ2-5, with 9 bases fitting TRBD1. Germline V gene lookup returns CDR1 MDHEN and CDR2 SYDVKM. Losses at the gene ends were 7 bases for V and 5 bases for J; bases not matched to a gene: 14. This CDR3 is built from 16 residues. The CDR3 protein is CASTHAEQGAGETQYF. The DNA for the CDR3 is TGTGCCAGCACCCATGCAGAACAGGGGGCGGGGGAGACCCAGTACTTC.

This clone came up a few times. This chain uses TRBV7-9 with TRBJ1-6; possible D gene TRBD1, 5 bases. V dropped 1 base and J dropped 10 bases, with 17 bases sitting between them. CDR3 length: 16 residues. Germline V lookup: CDR1 SEHNR, CDR2 FQNEAQ (reference sequence). The CDR3 DNA reads as TGTGCCAGCAGCTTAGATCCTGGCAGGGATCAATCACCCCTCCACTTT. This codes for CASSLDPGRDQSPLHF.

This clone occurred a few times. J is TRBJ1-1 and V is TRBV29-1; TRBD1 matches 7 bases. Trimming cost V 7 bases and J 3 bases; bases outside gene matches: 8. The CDR3 is 13 amino acids. Looked up from germline, CDR1 is SQVTM and CDR2 is ANQGSEA. The CDR3 DNA is TGCAGCGGGGCATACAGGGGCGACACTGAAGCTTTCTTT. Its translation: CSGAYRGDTEAFF.

In its sample, this clone was seen a few times. The chain's CDR3 is CASMREFSTDTQYF. The CDR3 coding sequence is TGTGCCAGCATGCGGGAATTCTCCACAGATACGCAGTATTTT. This chain connects TRBV2 to TRBJ2-3; the D gene is possibly TRBD2 (6 bases). The germline CDR1 and CDR2 sequences are SNHLY and FYNNEI. Trimming shortened V by 7 bases and J by 2 bases, and 13 bases separated the two germline ends. The CDR3 spans 14 residues.

This clone was recorded a few times. This rearrangement joins TRBV15 to TRBJ2-1; 7 bases are a match to TRBD2. CDR1 is LNHNV and CDR2 is YYDKDF in the germline V gene (reference sequence). The V segment lost 2 bases and the J segment 7 bases; nucleotides outside the gene matches: 11. CDR3 length: 16 residues. The CDR3: CATSRWGGPSRNEQFF. The CDR3 DNA sequence: TGTGCCACCAGCAGATGGGGGGGACCTTCTAGGAATGAGCAGTTCTTC.

This clone occurred a few times. The genes are TRBV27 and TRBJ2-7; TRBD1 matches at 8 bases. This CDR3 region has 14 residues. Looked up from germline, CDR1 is MNHEY and CDR2 is SMNVEV (reference sequence). V was clipped by 6 bases and J by 7 bases; unmatched bases: 11. Here the CDR3 reads CASSLRTGSWEQYF. The CDR3 DNA reads TGTGCCAGCAGCCTTAGGACAGGGAGTTGGGAGCAGTACTTC.

The CDR3 is CSVDPHRGGSETQYF. The CDR3 DNA sequence: TGCAGCGTTGACCCCCACAGGGGAGGATCAGAGACCCAGTACTTC. The chain recombines TRBV29-1 with TRBJ2-5; TRBD1 might be the D (7 bases). The V end was cut by 3 bases, the J end by 4 bases, with 18 bases between. CDR1 and CDR2 (germline): SQVTM, ANQGSEA. The CDR3 runs 15 residues.

The V gene is TRBV9, the J gene TRBJ2-1; no reliable D call. The V end was cut by 0 bases, the J end by 5 bases, with 9 bases between. This CDR3 spans 14 amino acids. CDR1 and CDR2 from the germline V gene are SGDLS and YYNGEE. The CDR3 loop reads CASSVVQSHNEQFF. The DNA for the CDR3 is TGTGCCAGCAGCGTAGTACAGTCCCACAATGAGCAGTTCTTC.

This CDR3 reads CASRPSGVLDQPQHF. CDR3 in DNA: TGTGCCAGCAGGCCTTCAGGGGTTTTAGATCAGCCCCAGCATTTT. The chain combines TRBV5-4 with TRBJ1-5, with a tentative D call TRBD1 (6 bases). Germline values: CDR1 SGHNT, CDR2 YYREEE (reference sequence). V shed 5 bases and J shed 5 bases, with 17 bases lying between them. This CDR3 has 15 residues.

The genes are TRBV15 and TRBJ2-2; D gene uncertain. Trimming stripped 2 bases from V and 5 bases from J, with 6 bases between. The CDR3 consists of 13 residues. From germline, CDR1 is LNHNV and CDR2 YYDKDF (reference sequence). CDR3 DNA: TGTGCCACCAGCAGACAGGAAACCGGGGAGCTGTTTTTT. Its protein product is CATSRQETGELFF.

This clone was seen ten or more times. This rearrangement joins TRBV4-3 to TRBJ2-4; 7 bases are shared with TRBD1. Unmatched junction bases numbered 1, after V lost 3 bases and J lost 5 bases. The germline CDR1 and CDR2 sequences are LGHNA and YSLEER. The CDR3 has 13 amino acids. The CDR3 region is CASSHTGENIQYF. As DNA, the CDR3 is TGCGCCAGCAGCCACACAGGGGAAAACATTCAGTACTTC.

This clone was detected a few times. V gene TRBV27 combines with J gene TRBJ1-2, with TRBD1 matching 9 bases. Germline CDR1 reads MNHEY; CDR2 reads SMNVEV (reference sequence). This CDR3 spans 14 amino acids. With 5 bases clipped from V and 8 bases from J, the junction kept 9 bases outside the gene matches. Here the CDR3 DNA reads TGTGCCAGCAGTCCCCGGGGACAGGGCCTAGGCTACACCTTC. As protein: CASSPRGQGLGYTF.

This clone was counted a few times. As DNA, the CDR3 is TGTGCCAGAGAGAAGACAGTTCCGAACACCGGGGAGCTGTTTTTT. Translated: CAREKTVPNTGELFF. This sequence joins TRBV2 and TRBJ2-2, with D perhaps matching TRBD1 (5 bases). V was trimmed by 9 bases and J by 0 bases, leaving 14 bases between them. The germline gives CDR1 SNHLY, CDR2 FYNNEI. CDR3 length: 15 amino acids.

Only a few counts were recorded for this clone. The rearrangement uses TRBV5-6 and TRBJ2-7; 11 nucleotides align to TRBD2. V lost 4 bases to trimming and J lost 2 bases; unmatched junction nucleotides: 5. The CDR3 runs 15 residues. Germline values: CDR1 SGHDT, CDR2 YYEEEE. The CDR3 sequence: CASSRSGRVAYEQYF. CDR3 in DNA: TGTGCCAGCAGCCGTAGCGGGAGGGTGGCCTACGAGCAGTACTTC.

A few counts support this clone. The chain combines TRBV27 with TRBJ2-5; D not resolved. The ends were cut back, 5 bases at V and 1 base at J, with 11 bases in the middle. Germline V lookup: CDR1 MNHEY, CDR2 SMNVEV (reference sequence). The CDR3 spans 14 residues. CDR3 nucleotides: TGTGCCAGCAGTCCATCATGGCTCCAAGAGACCCAGTACTTC. Its translation: CASSPSWLQETQYF.

This clone was recorded at least ten times. DNA of the CDR3: TGCAGCGTTGTGGGACAGGGGGAAAACATTCAGTACTTC. Translating gives CSVVGQGENIQYF. The genes are TRBV29-1 and TRBJ2-4, with TRBD1 identical over 11 bases. The CDR3 spans 13 residues. The ends lost 4 bases at V and 5 bases at J; junction bases unmatched: 1. Germline V gene lookup returns CDR1 SQVTM and CDR2 ANQGSEA.

The sample holds a few counts of this clone. The chain combines TRBV5-1 with TRBJ2-7, with D possibly being TRBD1 (6 bases). V shed 6 bases and J shed 1 base, with 14 bases lying between them. CDR3 length: 14 amino acids. The V gene's germline CDR1 is SGHRS and CDR2 YFSETQ. The CDR3 here is CASNQQGRSYEQYF. DNA of the CDR3: TGCGCCAGCAACCAACAGGGTCGGTCCTACGAGCAGTACTTC.

This clone came up a few times. The chain employs TRBV5-1 and TRBJ2-3; 11 nucleotides match TRBD2. The germline V gene encodes CDR1 SGHRS and CDR2 YFSETQ. This CDR3 is built from 14 residues. With 4 bases clipped from V and 6 bases from J, the junction kept 4 bases outside the gene matches. This chain's CDR3 is CASSAGLAEDTQYF. The CDR3 DNA reads as TGCGCCAGCAGCGCGGGACTAGCGGAGGATACGCAGTATTTT.

CDR3 bases: TGTGCCAGCAGCCCCATGACTAGCGGGGGACAAGAGACCCAGTACTTC. This sequence encodes CASSPMTSGGQETQYF. J is TRBJ2-5 and V is TRBV11-2, with 12 bases fitting TRBD2. The CDR3 is 16 residues long. Germline CDR1 SGHAT, CDR2 FQNNGV. J lost 2 bases, V lost 5 bases, and 6 bases had no gene match.

V usage is TRBV4-2 and J usage is TRBJ2-3, with D possibly matching TRBD1 (6 bases). Germline lookup yields CDR1 LGHNA and CDR2 YNFKEQ. Trimming stripped 2 bases from V and 4 bases from J, with 16 bases between. This CDR3 comprises 16 residues. This CDR3 is CASSQLTGLVADTQYF. CDR3 DNA sequence: TGTGCCAGCAGCCAACTGACAGGCCTGGTGGCAGATACGCAGTATTTT.